Sequencing of this T cell receptor (beta chain) was carried out in a study of blood T cell repertoires in COVID-19. Whole-study context: Sources were T cells, B-cell-depleted T cells, or PBMCs; the material itself was cDNA or gDNA.

This clone appeared a few times. In the authors' methods: Nucleated cell number was recorded as an estimate derived from reference gene primer amplification. Profiled with immunoSEQ multiplex PCR; TCRdb holds only in-frame clones, not every one. V and J calls and clone size follow that table, whereas D and trimming were derived from the DNA. The sample shows 70,000 to 85,000 clones, about 85% of them seen only once. The V and J ends lost 3 bases and 3 bases, in that order; junction bases with no gene match: 4. The germline V gene has CDR1 MGHRA and CDR2 YSYEKL. This CDR3 has 17 amino acids. Sequences were obtained from peripheral blood. The source is a human donor in a cohort sampled during active COVID-19. V gene TRBV4-1 combines with J gene TRBJ2-2; 13 nucleotides align to TRBD2. The CDR3: CASSHTSGRVDTGELFF. The CDR3 DNA reads TGCGCCAGCAGCCACACTAGCGGGAGGGTGGACACCGGGGAGCTGTTTTTT.